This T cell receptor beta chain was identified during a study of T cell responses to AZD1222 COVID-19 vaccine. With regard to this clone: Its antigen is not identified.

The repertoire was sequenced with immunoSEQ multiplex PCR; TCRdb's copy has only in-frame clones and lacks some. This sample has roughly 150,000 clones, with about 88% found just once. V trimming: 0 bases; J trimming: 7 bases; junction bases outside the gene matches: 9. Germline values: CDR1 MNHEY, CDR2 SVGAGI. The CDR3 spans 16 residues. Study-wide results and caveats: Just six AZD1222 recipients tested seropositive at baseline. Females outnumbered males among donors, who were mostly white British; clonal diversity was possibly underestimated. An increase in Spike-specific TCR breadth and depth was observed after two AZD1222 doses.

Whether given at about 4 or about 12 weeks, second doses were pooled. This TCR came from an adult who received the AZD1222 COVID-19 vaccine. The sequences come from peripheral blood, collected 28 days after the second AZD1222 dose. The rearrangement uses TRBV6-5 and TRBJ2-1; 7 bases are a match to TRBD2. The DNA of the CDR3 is TGTGCCAGCAGTTACTCATTCTCGGGGGGTAAGAATGAGCAGTTCTTC. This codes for CASSYSFSGGKNEQFF.